One T cell receptor beta chain is described in this entry. Antigen specificity is unknown. This entry comes from a study of OX40 agonist ivuxolimab in advanced cancers. Looking at the study overall: Hepatocellular carcinoma, melanoma, renal cell or head and neck cancer occurred in dose-escalation patients.

Profiling relied on immunoSEQ multiplex PCR, and the TCRdb table lists in-frame clones only, not all of them. The profile shows roughly 42,000 clones, about 89% of them singletons. V dropped 5 bases and J dropped 0 bases, with 9 bases sitting between them. This CDR3 has 13 residues. Germline assignment: CDR1 SGHRS and CDR2 YFSETQ. Study results and limitations: Average numbers of expanded clones were greater in CD8+ T cells than in CD4+.

The origin of this receptor is an adult with an advanced solid tumor such as melanoma, head and neck, liver or kidney cancer. The chain links TRBV5-1 to TRBJ2-7; D is unclear. This specimen was CD4+ or CD8+ T cells sorted from blood, taken in a trial of the OX40 agonist ivuxolimab. CDR3 DNA sequence: TGCGCCAGCAGAAGATGGAGCTCCTACGAGCAGTACTTC. Its translation is CASRRWSSYEQYF.